These 7 T cell receptor beta chains originate from one sample sequenced in a study of CD8+ T cells in alopecia areata. After isolation, RNA underwent reverse transcription to generate cDNA as the sequencing template. The repertoire was sequenced with immunoSEQ multiplex PCR; TCRdb's copy has only in-frame clones and lacks some. The sample has around 19,000 clones, 50% to 70% seen once; the top ten hold 7.5% to 9.5%. The treatment denotes: oral pan-JAK inhibitor, 5-10 mg twice daily. Researchers took lesional scalp punch biopsies and peripheral blood from people who were alopecia areata patients. The input for sequencing was skin, taken at week 4, from a patient treated with tofacitinib. The source of these receptors is a human donor with alopecia areata.

This clone came up a few times. The chain combines TRBV28 with TRBJ1-2, with 7 bases that match TRBD1. Germline lookup yields CDR1 MDHEN and CDR2 SYDVKM. V lost 5 bases, J lost 1 base, and 13 bases stayed unmatched. This CDR3 has 17 amino acids. The CDR3, as DNA: TGTGCCAGCAGTCCACTCGGGACAGTTGAAATTAACTATGGCTACACCTTC. Translation: CASSPLGTVEINYGYTF.

In this sample, this clone turned up a few times. CDR3 coding DNA: TGCGCCAGCAGCCCCCGATGGGACAGGGTTCCCTACGAGCAGTACTTC. This translates into CASSPRWDRVPYEQYF. V is TRBV4-3 and J is TRBJ2-7; 9 bases agree with TRBD1. The trim removed 4 bases at V and 2 bases at J, leaving 9 bases unmatched. The CDR3 loop spans 16 amino acids. The germline V gene has CDR1 LGHNA and CDR2 YSLEER.

The chain couples TRBV7-6 to TRBJ2-7, with 7 bases matching TRBD1. CDR1 is SGHVS, CDR2 FNYEAQ, per germline. The CDR3 runs 14 residues. After removal of 1 base from V and 1 base from J, the junction contained 1 base not matched to a gene. CDR3 sequence reads: CASSLGGQSYEQYF. The CDR3 DNA reads TGTGCCAGCAGCTTAGGGGGACAGTCCTACGAGCAGTACTTC.

Points on this clone: The junction does not match germline at one end; this may be a read error. The sample has other DNA sequences that encode this CDR3 too. This rearrangement joins TRBV30 to TRBJ1-5; no firm D call. The germline gives CDR1 GTSNPN, CDR2 SVGIG (reference sequence). The length of the CDR3 is 12 residues. Here the CDR3 reads CAWSPFNQPQHF. CDR3 sequence (DNA): TGTGCCTGGAGTCCTTTTAATCAGCCCCAGCACTTT.

CDR3 DNA: TGTGCCAGCAGACCTTGGGGGAGGCGGGAAAAACTGTTTTTT. Protein sequence: CASRPWGRREKLFF. This rearrangement joins TRBV6-6 to TRBJ1-4; a possible D gene is TRBD1 (5 bases). CDR1 is MNHNY, CDR2 SVGAGI, per germline (reference sequence). The CDR3 consists of 14 residues. Trimming took 6 bases from V and 8 from J, leaving 16 bases between them.

This clone was observed a few times. The J gene is TRBJ2-7, the V gene TRBV7-8; unclear D gene. V was shortened by 5 bases and J by 1 base, with 6 bases between the two germline ends. Germline-derived CDR1 and CDR2 are SGHVS and FQNEAQ. This CDR3 is 12 amino acids long. The CDR3 spells CASSLRSYEQYF. The CDR3 coding sequence is TGTGCCAGCAGCCTTAGATCCTACGAGCAGTACTTC.

This clone was seen more than once but under ten times. V usage is TRBV5-4 and J usage is TRBJ2-1; 7 positions agree with TRBD2. CDR1 SGHNT and CDR2 YYREEE come from the germline V gene (reference sequence). The trim removed 1 base at V and 4 bases at J, leaving 5 bases unmatched. The CDR3 loop spans 15 amino acids. CDR3 DNA: TGTGCCAGCAGCTTGTACCGGGGGGAGTACAATGAGCAGTTCTTC. It yields the protein CASSLYRGEYNEQFF.